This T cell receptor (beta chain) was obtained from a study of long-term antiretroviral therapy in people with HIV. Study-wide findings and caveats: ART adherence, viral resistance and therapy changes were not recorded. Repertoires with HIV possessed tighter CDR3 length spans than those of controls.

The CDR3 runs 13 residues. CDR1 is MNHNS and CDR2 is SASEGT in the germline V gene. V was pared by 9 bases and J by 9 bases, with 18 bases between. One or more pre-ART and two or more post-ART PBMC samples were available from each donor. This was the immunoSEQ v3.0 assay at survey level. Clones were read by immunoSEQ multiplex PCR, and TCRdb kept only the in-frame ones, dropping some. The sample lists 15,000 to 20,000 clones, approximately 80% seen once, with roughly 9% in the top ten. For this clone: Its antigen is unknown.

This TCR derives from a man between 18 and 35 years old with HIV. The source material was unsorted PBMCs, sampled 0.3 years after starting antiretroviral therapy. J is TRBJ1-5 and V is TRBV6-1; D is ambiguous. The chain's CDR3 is CASRRGSAGPQHF. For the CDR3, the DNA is TGTGCCAGTCGGCGGGGATCGGCTGGGCCCCAGCATTTT.